The 17 T cell receptor beta chains listed next were all sequenced from one sample in a study of shared clonotypes between healthy human individuals (dated by TCRdb to the early 2020s). Libraries came from the immunoSEQ multiplex PCR assay. TCRdb provides this immuneACCESS table in a form limited to in-frame rearrangements. Some clones are lacking; in checked studies, under half of them reflect an unresolved V gene, and why the rest are absent is not known. Here the sample has fewer than 400,000 clones; 74% occur a single time. The ten top clones hold 10% of the sample. Sequenced sample: memory CD4+ T cells sorted from blood. The cell subset or site label of this sample denotes: CD45RA-negative fraction. These receptors originate from a man aged 25 to 45 in good health.

To note about this clone: A single base separates this from a much larger clone, so it may be a read error. The rearrangement uses TRBV2 and TRBJ2-5, with TRBD2 identical over 11 bases. The CDR3 is 15 amino acids. Unmatched junction bases numbered 2, after V lost 5 bases and J lost 0 bases. Germline loops: CDR1 SNHLY, CDR2 FYNNEI. CDR3 bases: TGTGCCAGCAGTCCGGGACTAGCGGACCAAGAGACCCAGTACTTC. Translated: CASSPGLADQETQYF.

The CDR3, as DNA: TGTGCCTGGAGTGAACAGGGGAACACTGAAGCTTTCTTT. It codes for CAWSEQGNTEAFF. The V and J genes are TRBV30 and TRBJ1-1, with a weak D call TRBD1 (6 bases). Trimming took 1 base from V and 1 from J, leaving 7 bases between them. CDR1 is GTSNPN and CDR2 is SVGIG in the germline V gene (reference sequence). This CDR3 region has 13 residues.

The sample holds a few counts of this clone. The chain employs TRBV6-1 and TRBJ2-1, with TRBD2 matching 7 bases. The CDR3 sequence is 13 residues long. Germline CDR1 reads MNHNS; CDR2 reads SASEGT. J was trimmed by 6 bases and V by 10 bases; bases with no gene match: 9. The CDR3 here is CAITRTSLNEQFF. CDR3 coding DNA: TGTGCCATAACCCGGACTAGTCTCAATGAGCAGTTCTTC.

This clone was picked up a small number of times. The chain has TRBV4-2 and TRBJ2-1, with TRBD1 identical over 8 bases. The CDR3 totals 17 residues. Trimming took 4 bases from V and 4 from J; bases not matched to a gene: 12. Germline V gene sequence: CDR1 LGHNA, CDR2 YNFKEQ. The CDR3 bases are TGTGCCAGCAGCCCCCGACCCGGGACAGGAGAATACAATGAGCAGTTCTTC. Protein: CASSPRPGTGEYNEQFF.

The chain employs TRBV7-9 and TRBJ2-4; the D is unclear. Germline CDR1 reads SEHNR; CDR2 reads FQNEAQ (reference sequence). Between the trimmed V and J ends, which lost 5 bases and 2 bases, there was a span of 16 bases. The CDR3 is 16 amino acids. The CDR3 is CASSVEFTESKNIQYF. CDR3 DNA sequence: TGTGCCAGCAGCGTCGAGTTCACTGAGTCCAAAAACATTCAGTACTTC.

The rearrangement links TRBV9 to TRBJ1-1, with 8 bases identical to TRBD1. The CDR3 runs to 13 residues. The ends lost 4 bases at V and 7 bases at J; junction bases unmatched: 6. The germline CDR1 and CDR2 sequences are SGDLS and YYNGEE. CDR3 DNA: TGTGCCAGCAGCACAAGGACAGGGAGTGAAGCTTTCTTT. Its protein product is CASSTRTGSEAFF.

The chain carries TRBV5-8 and TRBJ1-1, with TRBD1 matching over 8 bases. Germline V gene lookup returns CDR1 SGHTS and CDR2 YDEGEE. The CDR3 extends over 14 amino acids. The V gene end was trimmed by 4 bases and the J gene end by 4 bases; junction bases not matched to a gene: 6. This CDR3 is CASSAQGARTEAFF. DNA for the CDR3: TGTGCCAGCAGCGCTCAGGGGGCGCGCACTGAAGCTTTCTTT.

This chain joins TRBV2 and TRBJ1-3; 7 nucleotides line up with TRBD1. V lost 4 bases and J lost 3; bases outside the gene matches: 0. Looked up from germline, CDR1 is SNHLY and CDR2 is FYNNEI. The CDR3 consists of 13 residues. The CDR3 reads CASSGQGGNTIYF. The DNA of the CDR3 is TGTGCCAGCAGTGGACAGGGTGGAAACACCATATATTTT.

This clone came up a few times. CDR3 nucleotides: TGTGCCAGCATCTCTCCTGGAAACACCATATATTTT. It translates to CASISPGNTIYF. The V gene is TRBV6-6, the J gene TRBJ1-3, with D hard to call. The CDR3 runs 12 residues. Between the trimmed V and J ends, which lost 7 bases and 2 bases, there was a span of 6 bases. In germline, CDR1 is MNHNY, CDR2 SVGAGI (reference sequence).

The chain joins TRBV18 to TRBJ2-1; 8 bases align to TRBD2. The CDR3 runs 15 residues. Germline lookup yields CDR1 KGHSH and CDR2 LQKENI. V lost 6 bases, J lost 4 bases, and 8 bases stayed unmatched. The CDR3 DNA sequence: TGTGCCAGCTCGGACTTCGGGGGGGAATACAATGAGCAGTTCTTC. This codes for CASSDFGGEYNEQFF. The full variable domain, rest sourced from reference TRBV18 and TRBJ2-1, is NAGVMQNPRHLVRRRGQEARLRCSPMKGHSHVYWYRQLPEEGLKFMVYLQKENIIDESGMPKERFSAEFPKEGPSILRIQQVVRGDSAAYFCASSDFGGEYNEQFFGPGTRLTVL.

This sequence joins TRBV6-6 and TRBJ2-1; 10 bases are shared with TRBD2. This CDR3 has 16 amino acids. The J segment lost 7 bases and the V segment lost 2 bases, leaving 8 bases of the junction unmatched. Per the germline V gene, CDR1 is MNHNY and CDR2 is SVGAGI (reference sequence). The CDR3 coding sequence is TGTGCCAGCAGTTACGGGGTAGCGGGAGGCAGGAATGAGCAGTTCTTC. It encodes CASSYGVAGGRNEQFF.

This chain joins TRBV2 and TRBJ2-1; 8 bases line up with TRBD2. Germline V gene lookup returns CDR1 SNHLY and CDR2 FYNNEI. V dropped 4 bases and J dropped 3; count of bases not matched to a gene: 2. CDR3 length equals 14 residues. In DNA, the CDR3 is TGTGCCAGCAGTGTAGCGGGGCTCTACAATGAGCAGTTCTTC. This gives the protein CASSVAGLYNEQFF.

The gene calls are TRBV10-2 and TRBJ1-4; TRBD1 matches at 8 bases. V shed 6 bases, J shed 8 bases, and the junction held 8 bases outside the gene matches. CDR3 size: 14 residues. CDR1 and CDR2 (germline): WSHSY, SAAADI. CDR3: CASRADRGGEKLFF. CDR3 in DNA: TGCGCCAGCAGGGCAGACAGGGGAGGAGAAAAACTGTTTTTT.

This chain links TRBV19 with TRBJ1-1, with no clear D. From germline, CDR1 is LNHDA and CDR2 SQIVND (reference sequence). Trimming took off 5 bases at V and 0 bases at J, with 7 bases between the two ends. CDR3 size: 13 residues. CDR3 bases: TGTGCCAGTAGTGCTAAACTGAACACTGAAGCTTTCTTT. Its translation is CASSAKLNTEAFF. The complete variable domain, with remaining parts taken from reference TRBV19 and TRBJ1-1, reads DGGITQSPKYLFRKEGQNVTLSCEQNLNHDAMYWYRQDPGQGLRLIYYSQIVNDFQKGDIAEGYSVSREKKESFPLTVTSAQKNPTAFYLCASSAKLNTEAFFGQGTRLTVV.

V gene TRBV6-5 combines with J gene TRBJ2-7; D ambiguous. Trimming left V 6 bases short and J 6 bases short, with 15 bases between. CDR1 and CDR2 from the germline V gene are MNHEY and SVGAGI. This CDR3 has 13 residues. CDR3 DNA sequence: TGTGCCAGCAGCTCCCACAAAAAGGGCGAGCAGTACTTC. Translation gives CASSSHKKGEQYF.

This clone is a singleton in its sample. The chain recombines TRBV30 with TRBJ2-1; D gene ambiguous. Trimming shortened V by 0 bases and J by 0 bases, and 6 bases separated the two germline ends. The CDR3 is 14 amino acids. The V gene's germline CDR1 is GTSNPN and CDR2 SVGIG (reference sequence). CDR3 sequence: CAWSVLSSYNEQFF. The CDR3 nucleotides read TGTGCCTGGAGTGTATTAAGCTCCTACAATGAGCAGTTCTTC.

The rearrangement uses TRBV7-3 and TRBJ2-2; TRBD2 is a possible D gene (5 bases). The CDR3 loop spans 15 amino acids. V was clipped by 0 bases and J by 5 bases, with 10 bases between them. CDR1 is SGHTA, CDR2 FQGTGA, per germline. Here the CDR3 reads CASSLTSGKTGELFF. The CDR3, as DNA: TGTGCCAGCAGCTTAACCAGCGGAAAGACCGGGGAGCTGTTTTTT. The whole variable domain, filled in from reference TRBV7-3 and TRBJ2-2, reads GAGVSQTPSNKVTEKGKYVELRCDPISGHTALYWYRQSLGQGPEFLIYFQGTGAADDSGLPNDRFFAVRPEGSVSTLKIQRTERGDSAVYLCASSLTSGKTGELFFGEGSRLTVL.